The present T cell receptor (beta chain) was sequenced within a study of control samples from healthy donors and cancer patients. This CDR3 has 17 residues. The germline gives CDR1 MGHRA, CDR2 YSYEKL. Trimming shortened V by 0 bases and J by 0 bases, and 13 bases separated the two germline ends. Clones were sequenced by immunoSEQ multiplex PCR, and TCRdb holds only the in-frame ones, with some missing. The data show about 140,000 clones, 80% to 90% seen once. The rearrangement joins TRBV4-1 to TRBJ2-3; weak D call: TRBD2 (6 bases). This receptor was taken from a young woman in good health. The material sequenced was blood. The CDR3 sequence: CASSQDPGGTSTDTQYF. The CDR3 DNA follows: TGCGCCAGCAGCCAAGACCCTGGGGGGACTAGCACAGATACGCAGTATTTT.